The 6 T cell receptor beta chains given below trace back to one sample, sequenced in a study of cytomegalovirus exposure and HLA in healthy donors. The PCR employed 60 Vbeta primers together with 13 Jbeta primers. Repertoires were generated with immunoSEQ multiplex PCR, while TCRdb's copy carries only in-frame clones and drops some. This table holds about 160,000 clones, 84% found once. Sequenced input: PBMCs. These receptor sequences come from a man aged 45-65 years in good health and CMV-seropositive.

A single count supports this clone. The chain combines TRBV5-1 with TRBJ2-2, with TRBD2 identical over 8 bases. CDR3 size: 14 residues. V lost 4 bases, J lost 4 bases, and 3 bases stayed unmatched. CDR1 is SGHRS and CDR2 is YFSETQ in the germline V gene. CDR3 sequence: CASSRGGPTGELFF. Here the CDR3 DNA reads TGCGCCAGCAGCCGGGGGGGGCCCACCGGGGAGCTGTTTTTT.

Here the CDR3 reads CASSLGSREQYF. The DNA of the CDR3 is TGTGCCAGCAGCTTAGGTTCGCGGGAGCAGTACTTC. This rearrangement joins TRBV7-3 to TRBJ2-5; 7 bases align to TRBD2. Germline CDR1 reads SGHTA; CDR2 reads FQGTGA. The CDR3 is 12 amino acids. V lost 2 bases and J lost 11; bases outside the gene matches: 5.

This clone came up once. The CDR3 spells CASSVGTGFNSPLHF. The CDR3 DNA reads as TGTGCCAGCAGCGTCGGGACAGGGTTTAATTCACCCCTCCACTTT. The chain carries TRBV7-2 and TRBJ1-6; 9 bases align to TRBD1. Germline V gene sequence: CDR1 SGHTA, CDR2 FQGNSA. The CDR3 spans 15 residues. The V gene end was trimmed by 5 bases and the J gene end by 6 bases; junction bases not matched to a gene: 5.

J is TRBJ1-2 and V is TRBV4-1; D is perhaps TRBD1 (6 bases). This CDR3 has 15 amino acids. From germline, CDR1 is MGHRA and CDR2 YSYEKL. Trimming took 0 bases from V and 1 from J, leaving 9 bases between them. The CDR3 DNA sequence: TGCGCCAGCAGCCAAGAGCGGACAGTTAACTATGGCTACACCTTC. Its protein is CASSQERTVNYGYTF.

The genes are TRBV15 and TRBJ2-7; the D gene is possibly TRBD2 (6 bases). Germline V gives CDR1 LNHNV, CDR2 YYDKDF (reference sequence). The V end lost 0 bases, the J end lost 4 bases, and 7 bases lay between the germline ends. The length of the CDR3 is 13 residues. CDR3 region: CATSRDGGYEQYF. The CDR3 bases are TGTGCCACCAGCAGAGATGGGGGGTACGAGCAGTACTTC.

V is TRBV2 and J is TRBJ1-6; D gene unclear. Germline V gene lookup returns CDR1 SNHLY and CDR2 FYNNEI. Trimming took off 6 bases at V and 10 bases at J, with 13 bases between the two ends. The CDR3 has 13 amino acids. The CDR3 DNA is TGTGCCAGCAGGGCAGAGGGAGGCTCACCCCTCCACTTT. The encoded protein is CASRAEGGSPLHF.